The 26 T cell receptor beta chains reported below all come from one sample, sequenced in a study of cytomegalovirus exposure and HLA in healthy donors. PCR primers comprised 60 Vbeta and 13 Jbeta primers. Repertoires were generated with immunoSEQ multiplex PCR, while TCRdb's copy carries only in-frame clones and drops some. The table records under 150,000 clones, about 82% of them present only once. Specimen: PBMCs. The receptors here all came from a man aged 30-40 years in good health and CMV-seronegative.

The gene calls are TRBV6-1 and TRBJ1-2; D may be TRBD1 (6 bases). Looked up from germline, CDR1 is MNHNS and CDR2 is SASEGT. Trimming took off 2 bases at V and 0 bases at J, with 13 bases between the two ends. This CDR3 is 16 amino acids long. The CDR3 reads CASSETRDTSNYGYTF. CDR3 DNA: TGTGCCAGCAGTGAAACCCGGGACACCTCTAACTATGGCTACACCTTC.

V gene TRBV6-5 combines with J gene TRBJ1-4; 8 bases are a match to TRBD1. Germline V lookup: CDR1 MNHEY, CDR2 SVGAGI. J gave up 3 bases and V 6 bases, and 3 bases lay outside the gene matches. The CDR3 sequence is 14 residues long. CDR3 sequence: CASRPTGANEKLFF. The CDR3 nucleotides read TGTGCCAGCAGACCGACAGGGGCTAATGAAAAACTGTTTTTT.

V gene TRBV5-1 combines with J gene TRBJ1-1; a possible D gene is TRBD1 (5 bases). The CDR3 covers 15 residues. CDR1 and CDR2 (germline): SGHRS, YFSETQ. The ends were cut back, 5 bases at V and 1 base at J, with 15 bases in the middle. The CDR3 DNA sequence: TGCGCCAGCAGAGTTGTAGGGAGGGGGAACACTGAAGCTTTCTTT. Its protein is CASRVVGRGNTEAFF.

A few counts support this clone. CDR3 DNA: TGCGCCAGCAGCCTGGCCGGACAGGGTAATGAAAAACTGTTTTTT. Translating gives CASSLAGQGNEKLFF. The chain employs TRBV5-1 and TRBJ1-4, with 8 bases aligning to TRBD1. This CDR3 comprises 15 residues. CDR1 is SGHRS, CDR2 YFSETQ, per germline. The trim removed 4 bases at V and 4 bases at J, leaving 6 bases unmatched.

This clone was detected once. The chain combines TRBV7-3 with TRBJ2-3; 8 positions match TRBD2. Germline V gene lookup returns CDR1 SGHTA and CDR2 FQGTGA. V was pared by 3 bases and J by 11 bases, with 13 bases of the junction left unmatched. This CDR3 is 15 amino acids long. The CDR3 DNA is TGTGCCAGCAGCTTGACTAGCGTGGCGGGTGAGGGGCAGTATTTT. Translation: CASSLTSVAGEGQYF.

V usage is TRBV27 and J usage is TRBJ1-5; D not resolved. The CDR3 spans 14 residues. Germline CDR1 is MNHEY and CDR2 is SMNVEV (reference sequence). V was shortened by 5 bases and J by 0 bases, with 8 bases between the two germline ends. CDR3 sequence (DNA): TGTGCCAGCAGTCCCTCCGGTAGCAATCAGCCCCAGCATTTT. It specifies CASSPSGSNQPQHF.

The chain recombines TRBV27 with TRBJ2-7, with TRBD1 matching over 7 bases. V was pared by 3 bases and J by 5 bases, with 13 bases of the junction left unmatched. This CDR3 spans 16 amino acids. Germline-derived CDR1 and CDR2 are MNHEY and SMNVEV (reference sequence). For the CDR3, the DNA is TGTGCCAGCAGTTTTTCCGTTGGCAGGGGGTACGACGAGCAGTACTTC. Translation gives CASSFSVGRGYDEQYF.

This clone has just a few counts. The chain links TRBV5-4 to TRBJ2-7; 7 bases match TRBD1. Looked up from germline, CDR1 is SGHNT and CDR2 is YYREEE (reference sequence). V shed 4 bases, J shed 0 bases, and the junction held 7 bases outside the gene matches. The CDR3 sequence is 15 residues long. The CDR3, as DNA: TGTGCCAGCAGCCCTCGACAGGGCCTCTCCTACGAGCAGTACTTC. This sequence encodes CASSPRQGLSYEQYF.

V is TRBV9 and J is TRBJ1-4, with 7 bases identical to TRBD1. The CDR3 runs to 15 residues. Germline V CDR1 and CDR2: SGDLS, YYNGEE. Trimming at V came to 3 bases and at J to 0 bases, leaving 2 bases not matched to a gene. CDR3 DNA: TGTGCCAGCAGCGGAGGGACAGCAACTAATGAAAAACTGTTTTTT. Translated: CASSGGTATNEKLFF. The complete variable domain, with remaining parts taken from reference TRBV9 and TRBJ1-4, reads DSGVTQTPKHLITATGQRVTLRCSPRSGDLSVYWYQQSLDQGLQFLIQYYNGEERAKGNILERFSAQQFPDLHSELNLSSLELGDSALYFCASSGGTATNEKLFFGSGTQLSVL.

J is TRBJ2-7 and V is TRBV7-8, with 7 positions matching TRBD1. The CDR3 totals 14 residues. Germline assignment: CDR1 SGHVS and CDR2 FQNEAQ. V dropped 5 bases and J dropped 0; count of bases not matched to a gene: 4. The CDR3 sequence: CASSLGTASYEQYF. DNA of the CDR3: TGTGCCAGCAGCCTTGGGACAGCCTCCTACGAGCAGTACTTC.

The chain joins TRBV2 to TRBJ2-1; the match to TRBD2 covers 8 bases. This CDR3 has 15 residues. From germline, CDR1 is SNHLY and CDR2 FYNNEI. V trimming: 7 bases; J trimming: 4 bases; junction bases outside the gene matches: 9. As DNA, the CDR3 is TGTGCCAGCACCCGGGGGACTAGAAGATACAATGAGCAGTTCTTC. It yields the protein CASTRGTRRYNEQFF. Full variable domain (outside the CDR3, taken from reference TRBV2 and TRBJ2-1): EPEVTQTPSHQVTQMGQEVILRCVPISNHLYFYWYRQILGQKVEFLVSFYNNEISEKSEIFDDQFSVERPDGSNFTLKIRSTKLEDSAMYFCASTRGTRRYNEQFFGPGTRLTVL.

The V gene is TRBV28, the J gene TRBJ2-1; 7 positions match TRBD2. This CDR3 is 15 amino acids long. V shed 5 bases and J 8 bases; nucleotides not matched to a gene: 12. Germline CDR1 MDHEN, CDR2 SYDVKM. CDR3 residues: CASSQSGEPFYEQFF. CDR3 coding DNA: TGTGCCAGCAGTCAAAGCGGGGAACCCTTTTATGAGCAGTTCTTC.

On this clone itself: Its ends do not fully match the called genes, so a read error is possible. The V and J genes are TRBV5-1 and TRBJ1-6, with D perhaps matching TRBD1 (5 bases). The CDR3 is 15 residues long. Germline assignment: CDR1 SGHRS and CDR2 YFSETQ. CDR3 residues: CASSLGGAYNSPLNF. The CDR3 DNA reads TGCGCCAGCAGCTTGGGGGGCGCCTATAATTCACCCCTCAACTTT.

This sequence joins TRBV6-5 and TRBJ1-1, with TRBD1 matching 9 bases. Germline CDR1 is MNHEY and CDR2 is SVGAGI. The CDR3 runs 15 residues. V gave up 2 bases and J gave up 11 bases; unmatched junction bases: 12. CDR3 protein: CASSYLGQGAGMAFF. The CDR3 nucleotides are TGTGCCAGCAGTTACCTGGGACAGGGAGCGGGAATGGCTTTCTTT.

CDR3 loop: CASSRRDSPGYEQYF. For the CDR3, the DNA is TGCGCCAGCAGCAGACGGGACTCCCCAGGGTACGAGCAGTACTTC. This rearrangement joins TRBV5-1 to TRBJ2-7, with D possibly being TRBD2 (6 bases). The CDR3 has 15 residues. Germline CDR1 reads SGHRS; CDR2 reads YFSETQ. Trimming cost V 4 bases and J 4 bases, with 18 bases left between them.

The chain links TRBV2 to TRBJ2-7; 10 bases are a match to TRBD2. Germline values: CDR1 SNHLY, CDR2 FYNNEI. The J segment lost 1 base and the V segment lost 3 bases, leaving 9 bases of the junction unmatched. CDR3 size: 17 residues. The CDR3 nucleotides read TGTGCCAGCAGTGATAGGAGCGGGAGGGCCGGATCCTACGAGCAGTACTTC. It translates to CASSDRSGRAGSYEQYF.

J is TRBJ2-7 and V is TRBV18, with 7 bases fitting TRBD1. Trimming cost V 3 bases and J 7 bases; bases outside gene matches: 6. Germline CDR1 reads KGHSH; CDR2 reads LQKENI. The length of the CDR3 is 13 residues. The CDR3 spells CASSPAGGKEQYF. The CDR3 DNA is TGTGCCAGCTCACCGGCAGGGGGAAAGGAGCAGTACTTC.

V gene TRBV9 combines with J gene TRBJ2-7; 7 nucleotides agree with TRBD2. The CDR3 totals 15 residues. CDR1 is SGDLS and CDR2 is YYNGEE in the germline V gene. The ends lost 5 bases at V and 6 bases at J; junction bases unmatched: 14. Written as DNA, the CDR3 is TGTGCCAGCAGTGGGGGGGAACGGGAGAAGTTCGAGCAGTACTTC. Protein sequence: CASSGGEREKFEQYF.

The count of this clone is one. The chain combines TRBV10-2 with TRBJ2-7; possible D gene TRBD1, 6 bases. The CDR3 runs to 15 residues. Germline-derived CDR1 and CDR2 are WSHSY and SAAADI. V was pared by 6 bases and J by 0 bases, with 15 bases between. CDR3 in amino acids: CASSENRATSYEQYF. The CDR3 coding sequence is TGCGCCAGCAGCGAAAACAGGGCTACCTCCTACGAGCAGTACTTC.

The V and J genes are TRBV30 and TRBJ1-5; D unclear. Germline V gene sequence: CDR1 GTSNPN, CDR2 SVGIG (reference sequence). The V and J ends lost 0 bases and 0 bases respectively, with 3 bases between them. The CDR3 consists of 13 residues. In nucleotides, the CDR3 is TGTGCCTGGAGTGTTAGTAGCAATCAGCCCCAGCATTTT. Translated, it gives CAWSVSSNQPQHF.

The chain joins TRBV6-5 to TRBJ2-2; D is perhaps TRBD2 (5 bases). V was pared by 6 bases and J by 6 bases, with 8 bases between. The CDR3 extends over 12 amino acids. Germline CDR1 MNHEY, CDR2 SVGAGI. This chain's CDR3 is CASSRGSGELFF. Written as DNA, the CDR3 is TGTGCCAGCAGCCGGGGTTCCGGGGAGCTGTTTTTT.

The rearrangement links TRBV28 to TRBJ2-3; possible D gene TRBD2, 6 bases. Trimming pared 5 bases from V and 0 bases from J, leaving 18 bases between. The CDR3 loop spans 17 amino acids. Germline CDR1 and CDR2: MDHEN and SYDVKM. The DNA for the CDR3 is TGTGCCAGCAGTACCACCTCCCCGGGACTGAGCACAGATACGCAGTATTTT. Amino acid sequence: CASSTTSPGLSTDTQYF.

V is TRBV10-3 and J is TRBJ2-5; TRBD1 agrees at 9 bases. The CDR3 consists of 13 residues. V lost 11 bases, J lost 3 bases, and 7 bases stayed unmatched. The germline CDR1 and CDR2 sequences are ENHRY and SYGVKD. This chain's CDR3 is CAARGQGKETQYF. In DNA form, the CDR3 reads TGTGCCGCCCGTGGACAGGGGAAAGAGACCCAGTACTTC.

This chain links TRBV19 with TRBJ2-7; maybe TRBD1 (5 bases). Germline CDR1 and CDR2: LNHDA and SQIVND (reference sequence). V was pared by 4 bases and J by 2 bases, with 12 bases between. This CDR3 has 14 residues. CDR3 sequence reads: CASSKGAGPYEQYF. The CDR3 nucleotides read TGTGCCAGTAGTAAAGGGGCTGGCCCCTACGAGCAGTACTTC.

This clone has only a few counts. The chain couples TRBV2 to TRBJ1-1; tentative D call: TRBD1 (6 bases). The CDR3 has 16 amino acids. Germline V gives CDR1 SNHLY, CDR2 FYNNEI. Deletions cut 8 bases from V and 1 base from J, with 20 bases between. The CDR3 protein is CASGGTGFIANTEAFF. In nucleotides, the CDR3 is TGTGCCAGCGGAGGCACAGGGTTCATCGCGAACACTGAAGCTTTCTTT.

This rearrangement joins TRBV10-1 to TRBJ1-2; D ambiguous. Germline V gives CDR1 WNHNN, CDR2 SYGVQD (reference sequence). The CDR3 totals 15 residues. With 9 bases removed from V and 4 bases from J, the gap between germline ends came to 21 bases. The CDR3 DNA is TGCGCCAGATACTGGACGGGAGGGCCGACCTATGGCTACACCTTC. Residues: CARYWTGGPTYGYTF.